These T cell receptor beta chains were read from a single sample in a study of blood T cell repertoires in COVID-19. Method: immunoSEQ multiplex PCR; TCRdb's copy keeps in-frame clones and lacks some. The profile shows 150,000 to 200,000 clones, about 84% of them singletons. Sequenced material: PBMCs or T cells enriched from blood (not recorded which). Receptors originate from a man aged 35 to 55 who had recovered from COVID-19. CDR3s include the opening cysteine and the closing phenylalanine or tryptophan. The order of the fields is D gene, clone size, J gene, V gene, CDR3 DNA, CDR3 protein. The D gene is left open where the match is weak. The size of a clone is reported for some rows only, either as once, few or many, or as a class for expanded clones.

d_gene: -
abundance: -
j_gene: TRBJ1-3
v_gene: TRBV30
CDR3nt: TGTGCCTGGAGTGTAGGACAGGGAAACACCATATATTTT
CDR3aa: CAWSVGQGNTIYF

d_gene: TRBD1
abundance: -
j_gene: TRBJ1-4
v_gene: TRBV30
CDR3nt: TGTGCCTGGAGTGTACAGGGGGGTGAAAAACTGTTTTTT
CDR3aa: CAWSVQGGEKLFF

d_gene: -
abundance: -
j_gene: TRBJ2-3
v_gene: TRBV19
CDR3nt: TGTGCCAGTAGTATCCTCCGGCCAGGGGCCACAGATACGCAGTATTTT
CDR3aa: CASSILRPGATDTQYF

d_gene: TRBD2
abundance: -
j_gene: TRBJ2-1
v_gene: TRBV29-1
CDR3nt: TGCAGCGCCGAGGGGACTAGCGGGGTTAGCTCCTACAATGAGCAGTTCTTC
CDR3aa: CSAEGTSGVSSYNEQFF

d_gene: TRBD1
abundance: -
j_gene: TRBJ1-2
v_gene: TRBV5-1
CDR3nt: TGCGCCAGCAGCCCGGACAGGGTCGATGGCTACACCTTC
CDR3aa: CASSPDRVDGYTF

d_gene: -
abundance: -
j_gene: TRBJ1-6
v_gene: TRBV9
CDR3nt: TGTGCCAGCAGCGTAGGAACAGGTGCGGATTCACCCCTCCACTTT
CDR3aa: CASSVGTGADSPLHF

d_gene: -
abundance: -
j_gene: TRBJ2-3
v_gene: TRBV5-5
CDR3nt: TGTGCCAGCAGCCCACAGGGCAATCCGACAGATACGCAGTATTTT
CDR3aa: CASSPQGNPTDTQYF

d_gene: TRBD1
abundance: -
j_gene: TRBJ1-5
v_gene: TRBV18
CDR3nt: TGTGCCAGCTCACCTGGGACAGGCCGCAATCAGCCCCAGCATTTT
CDR3aa: CASSPGTGRNQPQHF

d_gene: -
abundance: -
j_gene: TRBJ1-4
v_gene: TRBV2
CDR3nt: TGTGCCAGCAGATCGAGGCCAGGGCCGCAAAAACTGTTTTTT
CDR3aa: CASRSRPGPQKLFF

d_gene: TRBD2
abundance: few
j_gene: TRBJ2-7
v_gene: TRBV4-2
CDR3nt: TGTGCCAGCAGCCAAGTGGGGGCTAGCGGGGGGAGAAACGAGCAGTACTTC
CDR3aa: CASSQVGASGGRNEQYF

d_gene: TRBD2
abundance: -
j_gene: TRBJ2-5
v_gene: TRBV5-6
CDR3nt: TGTGCCAGCAGCAGGGCCGGGACTAGCGGTAGGGAGACCCAGTACTTC
CDR3aa: CASSRAGTSGRETQYF

d_gene: -
abundance: -
j_gene: TRBJ2-7
v_gene: TRBV5-4
CDR3nt: TGTGCCAGCAGCCCTTACCCGACTACATTCTCCTACGAGCAGTACTTC
CDR3aa: CASSPYPTTFSYEQYF

d_gene: TRBD2
abundance: few
j_gene: TRBJ2-3
v_gene: TRBV27
CDR3nt: TGTGCCAGCAGCTACGGGGGGGGTCGCACAGATACGCAGTATTTT
CDR3aa: CASSYGGGRTDTQYF

d_gene: TRBD1
abundance: -
j_gene: TRBJ1-1
v_gene: TRBV7-9
CDR3nt: TGTGCCAGCAGTTTACTACAGGGGATACTGAACACTGAAGCTTTCTTT
CDR3aa: CASSLLQGILNTEAFF

d_gene: -
abundance: -
j_gene: TRBJ2-3
v_gene: TRBV12-3/TRBV12-4
CDR3nt: TGTGCCAGCAGTCGGCGGGGCACAGATACGCAGTATTTT
CDR3aa: CASSRRGTDTQYF

d_gene: TRBD2
abundance: -
j_gene: TRBJ2-1
v_gene: TRBV5-1
CDR3nt: TGCGCCAGCAGCTTATACCCCTCAAGCGGGGGAACCTACAATGAGCAGTTCTTC
CDR3aa: CASSLYPSSGGTYNEQFF

d_gene: -
abundance: -
j_gene: TRBJ2-5
v_gene: TRBV13
CDR3nt: TGTGCCAGCAGCTTGGGTCCTAGGGGGCGGGGCCTGGCGGGGACCCAGTACTTC
CDR3aa: CASSLGPRGRGLAGTQYF

d_gene: -
abundance: few
j_gene: TRBJ1-1
v_gene: TRBV19
CDR3nt: TGTGCCAGTAGTGGCTGGAGTGGAGCTTTCTTT
CDR3aa: CASSGWSGAFF

d_gene: -
abundance: -
j_gene: TRBJ2-1
v_gene: TRBV30
CDR3nt: TGTGCCTGGAGCACAAACAATGAGCAGTTCTTC
CDR3aa: CAWSTNNEQFF

d_gene: -
abundance: -
j_gene: TRBJ2-3
v_gene: TRBV27
CDR3nt: TGTGCCAGCAGTTCTCAGGGTTCAGATACGCAGTATTTT
CDR3aa: CASSSQGSDTQYF

d_gene: TRBD1
abundance: -
j_gene: TRBJ1-2
v_gene: TRBV9
CDR3nt: TGTGCCAGCAGCGTTGACAGGGGAGGCTATGGCTACACCTTC
CDR3aa: CASSVDRGGYGYTF

d_gene: TRBD1
abundance: -
j_gene: TRBJ2-2
v_gene: TRBV6-5
CDR3nt: TGTGCCAGCAGTTCGGACAGGATTGCCGGGGAGCTGTTTTTT
CDR3aa: CASSSDRIAGELFF

d_gene: TRBD2
abundance: -
j_gene: TRBJ2-5
v_gene: TRBV9
CDR3nt: TGTGCCAGCAGCCCCGGGACTAGCGGGGGGGGGCAAGAGACCCAGTACTTC
CDR3aa: CASSPGTSGGGQETQYF

d_gene: TRBD1
abundance: -
j_gene: TRBJ2-1
v_gene: TRBV5-1
CDR3nt: TGCGCCAGCAGCTCCCCCCGTCGTCCGGTAACTGGGGACAGGGATTACAATGAGCAGTTCTTC
CDR3aa: CASSSPRRPVTGDRDYNEQFF

d_gene: -
abundance: -
j_gene: TRBJ2-1
v_gene: TRBV5-5
CDR3nt: TGTGCCAGCAGCTTGGGGCCAGAGGAGGGACCCTACAATGAGCAGTTCTTC
CDR3aa: CASSLGPEEGPYNEQFF

d_gene: TRBD1
abundance: -
j_gene: TRBJ1-1
v_gene: TRBV18
CDR3nt: TGTGCCAGCTCATCCCGGACAGGGGCGGCTTTCTTT
CDR3aa: CASSSRTGAAFF

d_gene: TRBD1
abundance: -
j_gene: TRBJ1-1
v_gene: TRBV7-2
CDR3nt: TGTGCCAGCAGCTTAACCCCTCAGGGGGGTTGGAACACTGAAGCTTTCTTT
CDR3aa: CASSLTPQGGWNTEAFF

d_gene: TRBD1
abundance: -
j_gene: TRBJ2-2
v_gene: TRBV24-1
CDR3nt: TGTGCCACCAGTGATGAGGGGACAGGGGGCCCCGGGGAGCTGTTTTTT
CDR3aa: CATSDEGTGGPGELFF

d_gene: -
abundance: -
j_gene: TRBJ2-1
v_gene: TRBV5-6
CDR3nt: TGTGCCAGCAGCTTGGTAGGCCAGGGTACCTACAATGAGCAGTTCTTC
CDR3aa: CASSLVGQGTYNEQFF

d_gene: TRBD1
abundance: -
j_gene: TRBJ1-4
v_gene: TRBV5-1
CDR3nt: TGCGCCAGCAGCTTGGATAAGGGGGCCCGGGAAAAACTGTTTTTT
CDR3aa: CASSLDKGAREKLFF

d_gene: -
abundance: -
j_gene: TRBJ1-1
v_gene: TRBV5-1
CDR3nt: TGCGCCAGCAGCTCACAGGGTACGACCACTGAAGCTTTCTTT
CDR3aa: CASSSQGTTTEAFF

d_gene: TRBD2
abundance: -
j_gene: TRBJ2-5
v_gene: TRBV2
CDR3nt: TGTGCCAGCAGTCCTGGACTAGCCCAAGAGACCCAGTACTTC
CDR3aa: CASSPGLAQETQYF

d_gene: TRBD1
abundance: once
j_gene: TRBJ2-2
v_gene: TRBV11-2
CDR3nt: TGTGCCAGCAGCTCGGACAGGGCCGGGGAGCTGTTTTTT
CDR3aa: CASSSDRAGELFF

d_gene: TRBD1
abundance: -
j_gene: TRBJ1-1
v_gene: TRBV10-2
CDR3nt: TGCGCCAGCGGAGGGCAGGGGGCAGTGGGCACTGAAGCTTTCTTT
CDR3aa: CASGGQGAVGTEAFF

d_gene: -
abundance: -
j_gene: TRBJ1-3
v_gene: TRBV9
CDR3nt: TGTGCCAGCAGCGCCGAGACAGGTTTGGAAAACACCATATATTTT
CDR3aa: CASSAETGLENTIYF

d_gene: TRBD2
abundance: -
j_gene: TRBJ2-1
v_gene: TRBV19
CDR3nt: TGTGCCAGTACCCAGAGGGAGGGCGCACGGGGTGAGCAGTTCTTC
CDR3aa: CASTQREGARGEQFF

d_gene: TRBD2
abundance: -
j_gene: TRBJ2-1
v_gene: TRBV6-4
CDR3nt: TGTGCCAGCAGTGACCTTTCGGGGGGGAACAATGAGCAGTTCTTC
CDR3aa: CASSDLSGGNNEQFF

d_gene: -
abundance: -
j_gene: TRBJ1-2
v_gene: TRBV27
CDR3nt: TGTGCCAGCAGTTTATCGTTTGGGGGCACTACCCGAAACTATGGCTACACCTTC
CDR3aa: CASSLSFGGTTRNYGYTF

d_gene: TRBD1
abundance: once
j_gene: TRBJ1-1
v_gene: TRBV2
CDR3nt: TGTGCCAGCGTTATGACAGGGCGGTCGGGTGAAGCTTTCTTT
CDR3aa: CASVMTGRSGEAFF

d_gene: -
abundance: few
j_gene: TRBJ1-6
v_gene: TRBV6-1
CDR3nt: TGTGCCAGCAGTGAATCGGGCGGGTATAATTCACCCCTCCACTTT
CDR3aa: CASSESGGYNSPLHF

d_gene: TRBD1
abundance: -
j_gene: TRBJ1-2
v_gene: TRBV11-2
CDR3nt: TGTGCCAGCAGCTTGACAGGGGGCGAATATGGCTACACCTTC
CDR3aa: CASSLTGGEYGYTF

d_gene: -
abundance: -
j_gene: TRBJ2-3
v_gene: TRBV5-4
CDR3nt: TGTGCCAGCAGCCTGCGTTTAGGGGTCACAGATACGCAGTATTTT
CDR3aa: CASSLRLGVTDTQYF

d_gene: TRBD2
abundance: -
j_gene: TRBJ2-5
v_gene: TRBV7-9
CDR3nt: TGTGCCAGCAGCCGGAAGGTGGCTACTAGCGGGCAAGAGACCCAGTACTTC
CDR3aa: CASSRKVATSGQETQYF

d_gene: -
abundance: -
j_gene: TRBJ1-1
v_gene: TRBV6-4
CDR3nt: TGTGCCAGCAGTGACTCGGACCAGGGGACTGAAGCTTTCTTT
CDR3aa: CASSDSDQGTEAFF

d_gene: TRBD1
abundance: few
j_gene: TRBJ1-2
v_gene: TRBV3-1/TRBV3-2
CDR3nt: TGTGCCAGCAGCCAGGCTAGGACAGGTACCGTCTTC
CDR3aa: CASSQARTGTVF

d_gene: -
abundance: -
j_gene: TRBJ1-1
v_gene: TRBV5-6
CDR3nt: TGTGCCAGCAGCTTGGACAGTTGGATCACTGAAGCTTTCTTT
CDR3aa: CASSLDSWITEAFF

d_gene: -
abundance: -
j_gene: TRBJ2-3
v_gene: TRBV2
CDR3nt: TGTGCCAGCAGTGCGCCCTACGGCACAGATACGCAGTATTTT
CDR3aa: CASSAPYGTDTQYF

d_gene: TRBD2
abundance: -
j_gene: TRBJ2-5
v_gene: TRBV7-8
CDR3nt: TGTGCCAGCAGCTCACGACTCCGGCTAGCGGGGGCCCGGGAGACCCAGTACTTC
CDR3aa: CASSSRLRLAGARETQYF

d_gene: TRBD2
abundance: -
j_gene: TRBJ2-5
v_gene: TRBV30
CDR3nt: TGTGCCTGGAGTGTACGGGGGGACTCTCCGACCCAGTACTTC
CDR3aa: CAWSVRGDSPTQYF

d_gene: TRBD1
abundance: -
j_gene: TRBJ1-6
v_gene: TRBV2
CDR3nt: TGTGCCAGCAGCCCACAGGGGCCTAATTCACCCCTCCACTTT
CDR3aa: CASSPQGPNSPLHF

d_gene: TRBD2
abundance: -
j_gene: TRBJ2-5
v_gene: TRBV9
CDR3nt: TGTGCCAGCAGCGTAGGCGTGGGGGGGAGACAAGAGACCCAGTACTTC
CDR3aa: CASSVGVGGRQETQYF

d_gene: TRBD1
abundance: few
j_gene: TRBJ1-1
v_gene: TRBV29-1
CDR3nt: TGCAGCGTTAGACAGGGGATTGAAGCTTTCTTT
CDR3aa: CSVRQGIEAFF

d_gene: -
abundance: -
j_gene: TRBJ2-2
v_gene: TRBV21-1
CDR3nt: TGTGCCAGCCCGACAGGGAACACCGGGGAGCTGTTTTTT
CDR3aa: CASPTGNTGELFF

d_gene: TRBD2
abundance: -
j_gene: TRBJ2-1
v_gene: TRBV6-4
CDR3nt: TGTGCCAGCAGCAGATTAGCGGGGGGTGGAAATGAGCAGTTCTTC
CDR3aa: CASSRLAGGGNEQFF

d_gene: -
abundance: -
j_gene: TRBJ2-5
v_gene: TRBV11-3
CDR3nt: TGTGCCAGCAGCTTAGGACTTCAAGAGACCCAGTACTTC
CDR3aa: CASSLGLQETQYF

d_gene: TRBD2
abundance: -
j_gene: TRBJ2-7
v_gene: TRBV30
CDR3nt: TGTGCCCTTGCGGGGGGGCTGTACGAGCAGTACTTC
CDR3aa: CALAGGLYEQYF

d_gene: -
abundance: -
j_gene: TRBJ2-6
v_gene: TRBV2
CDR3nt: TGTGCCAGCACCAAGGGGGACAGGGCCAACGTCCTGACTTTC
CDR3aa: CASTKGDRANVLTF

d_gene: -
abundance: -
j_gene: TRBJ1-5
v_gene: TRBV10-3
CDR3nt: TGTGCCATCAGTGAGTCGGGGGCAGGGCTAGGCAATCAGCCCCAGCATTTT
CDR3aa: CAISESGAGLGNQPQHF